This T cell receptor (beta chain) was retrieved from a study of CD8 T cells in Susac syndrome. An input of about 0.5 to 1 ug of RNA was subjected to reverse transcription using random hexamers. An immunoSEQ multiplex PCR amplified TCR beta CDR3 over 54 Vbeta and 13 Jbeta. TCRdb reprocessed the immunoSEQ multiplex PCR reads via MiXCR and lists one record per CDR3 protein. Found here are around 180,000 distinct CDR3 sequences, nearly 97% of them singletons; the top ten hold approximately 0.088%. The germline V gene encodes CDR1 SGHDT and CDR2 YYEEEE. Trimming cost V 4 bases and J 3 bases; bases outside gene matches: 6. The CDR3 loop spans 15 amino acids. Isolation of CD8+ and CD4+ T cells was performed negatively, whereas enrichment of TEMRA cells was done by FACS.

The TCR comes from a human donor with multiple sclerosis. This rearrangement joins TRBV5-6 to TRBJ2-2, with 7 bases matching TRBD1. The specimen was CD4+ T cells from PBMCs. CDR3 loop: CASSPTGTDTGELFF. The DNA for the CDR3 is TGTGCCAGCAGCCCGACAGGGACCGACACCGGGGAGCTGTTTTTT.